This TCR beta chain was documented in a study of T cell changes during pregnancy in multiple sclerosis. The data were produced by immunoSEQ multiplex PCR, yet TCRdb's version contains in-frame clones alone and is incomplete. The sample records approximately 43,000 clones, 90% being singletons. The CDR3 covers 15 residues. Germline-derived CDR1 and CDR2 are LGHNA and YNFKEQ. V was pared by 1 base and J by 4 bases, with 4 bases of the junction left unmatched. Here the sequenced sample was CD8+ T cells from peripheral blood mononuclear cells, taken in the first trimester of pregnancy. The rearrangement uses TRBV4-2 and TRBJ1-1; 9 nucleotides line up with TRBD1. This clonotype was sampled from a female donor with multiple sclerosis, enrolled in a pregnancy study. The CDR3 here is CASSQGVTGGTEAFF. The CDR3 region has the DNA TGTGCCAGCAGCCAAGGCGTGACAGGGGGCACTGAAGCTTTCTTT.